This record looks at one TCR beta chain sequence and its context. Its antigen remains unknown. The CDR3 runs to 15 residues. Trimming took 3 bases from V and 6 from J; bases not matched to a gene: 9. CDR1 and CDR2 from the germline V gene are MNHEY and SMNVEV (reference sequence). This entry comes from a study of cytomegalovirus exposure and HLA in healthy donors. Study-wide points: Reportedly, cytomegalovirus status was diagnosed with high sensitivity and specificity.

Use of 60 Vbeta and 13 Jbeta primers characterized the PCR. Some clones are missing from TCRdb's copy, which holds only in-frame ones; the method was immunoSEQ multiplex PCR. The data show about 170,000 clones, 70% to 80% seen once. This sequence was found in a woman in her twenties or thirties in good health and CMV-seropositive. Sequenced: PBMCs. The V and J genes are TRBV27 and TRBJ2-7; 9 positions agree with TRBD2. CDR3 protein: CASSFGAGGPPEQYF. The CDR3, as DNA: TGTGCCAGCAGTTTTGGGGCGGGGGGGCCTCCCGAGCAGTACTTC.